Below are 3 T cell receptor beta chains sequenced from a single sample in a study of shared clonotypes between healthy human individuals. Profiled with immunoSEQ multiplex PCR; TCRdb holds only in-frame clones, not every one. Of over a million clones listed, around three quarters are singletons. The sample comprised memory CD4+ T cells from PBMCs. As for subset: CD45RA-negative fraction. The receptors were gathered from a man between 18 and 35 years old in good health. Some clones in this sample may be carry-over from other donors' samples.

This clone has just one count. The chain links TRBV7-2 to TRBJ2-5, with D possibly being TRBD2 (5 bases). This CDR3 contains 13 residues. Germline V CDR1 and CDR2: SGHTA, FQGNSA. The germline V and J ends were trimmed by 3 bases and 5 bases, with 10 bases remaining between them. For the CDR3, the DNA is TGTGCCAGCAGCTTCCCGGGCGGGGAGACCCAGTACTTC. It is translated as CASSFPGGETQYF.

V usage is TRBV2 and J usage is TRBJ1-5; 7 bases map to TRBD1. The ends lost 8 bases at V and 3 bases at J; junction bases unmatched: 7. The CDR3 extends over 14 amino acids. Germline lookup yields CDR1 SNHLY and CDR2 FYNNEI. The CDR3 region is CASGGGQLNQPQHF. The CDR3 DNA sequence: TGTGCCAGCGGGGGGGGACAGCTCAATCAGCCCCAGCATTTT.

This sequence joins TRBV10-3 and TRBJ2-2; D unresolved. The V gene's germline CDR1 is ENHRY and CDR2 SYGVKD. The CDR3 is 13 residues long. Between the trimmed V and J ends, which lost 0 bases and 5 bases, there was a span of 4 bases. CDR3 DNA: TGTGCCATCAGTGAGTCCGCAACCGGGGAGCTGTTTTTT. Translating gives CAISESATGELFF.